These 18 T cell receptor beta chains originate from one sample sequenced in a study of OX40 agonist ivuxolimab in advanced cancers. The protocol was immunoSEQ multiplex PCR, while the TCRdb copy is restricted to in-frame clones and leaves out a portion. The sample has 55,000 to 85,000 clones; roughly 90% are singletons. The input for sequencing was CD4+ or CD8+ T cells sorted from blood, taken in a trial of the OX40 agonist ivuxolimab. The receptors were gathered from an adult with an advanced solid tumor such as melanoma, head and neck, liver or kidney cancer.

The V and J genes are TRBV5-5 and TRBJ2-5; D assignment may be TRBD1 or TRBD2 (5 bases each). V was clipped by 0 bases and J by 2 bases, with 17 bases between them. The CDR3 contains 17 residues. CDR1 is SGHKS and CDR2 is YYEKEE in the germline V gene (reference sequence). As DNA, the CDR3 is TGTGCCAGCAGCTTGGGTGGGACCTCCCCCCGACAAGAGACCCAGTACTTC. Protein sequence: CASSLGGTSPRQETQYF.

This clone was observed a few times. The chain couples TRBV6-1 to TRBJ2-2; D possibly corresponds to TRBD1 (6 bases). Looked up from germline, CDR1 is MNHNS and CDR2 is SASEGT. The V and J ends lost 6 bases and 8 bases respectively, with 16 bases between them. This CDR3 spans 14 amino acids. Written as DNA, the CDR3 is TGTGCCAGCAGCCGGGATCCAGGGGATGGGGAGCTGTTTTTT. As protein: CASSRDPGDGELFF.

This sequence joins TRBV6-1 and TRBJ2-7; D may match TRBD1 or TRBD2 (7 bases each). There are 13 residues in the CDR3. V gave up 11 bases and J gave up 3 bases, with 17 bases separating them. Germline CDR1 and CDR2: MNHNS and SASEGT. The CDR3 sequence is CAAGARQGYEQYF. CDR3 DNA: TGTGCCGCGGGGGCGAGACAGGGCTACGAGCAGTACTTC.

This sequence joins TRBV5-1 and TRBJ2-1, with D perhaps assigned TRBD1 or TRBD2 (5 bases each). CDR1 SGHRS and CDR2 YFSETQ come from the germline V gene. Trimming removed 1 base from V and 4 bases from J, with 9 bases in between. The length of the CDR3 is 14 residues. In DNA form, the CDR3 reads TGCGCCAGCAGCTTGACGGGGCTTTACAATGAGCAGTTCTTC. Amino acid sequence: CASSLTGLYNEQFF.

The V gene is TRBV9, the J gene TRBJ1-2; TRBD1 might be the D (5 bases). Germline lookup yields CDR1 SGDLS and CDR2 YYNGEE. The CDR3 has 17 residues. The V end was cut by 0 bases, the J end by 4 bases, with 19 bases between. CDR3 sequence: CASSVDLAASRGYGYTF. The CDR3 DNA reads TGTGCCAGCAGCGTAGACTTGGCAGCCTCTAGGGGCTATGGCTACACCTTC.

The chain uses TRBV29-1 and TRBJ2-7; tentatively, D is TRBD1 or TRBD2 (7 bases each). This CDR3 is 16 amino acids long. Germline V gene data show CDR1 as SQVTM and CDR2 as ANQGSEA. Trimming removed 6 bases at V and 0 bases at J, with 21 bases between. CDR3 in amino acids: CSVRGLSGVSSYEQYF. The CDR3 nucleotides are TGCAGCGTGAGGGGGCTCAGCGGGGTCAGCTCCTACGAGCAGTACTTC.

The gene calls are TRBV19 and TRBJ1-1; D ambiguous. Germline values: CDR1 LNHDA, CDR2 SQIVND (reference sequence). This CDR3 has 15 amino acids. V lost 2 bases to trimming and J lost 2 bases, with 12 bases between them. The CDR3 region is CASSILPTANTEAFF. The CDR3 DNA is TGTGCCAGTAGTATACTCCCTACAGCTAACACTGAAGCTTTCTTT.

A word on this clone: A read error may produce the germline difference seen at one junction end. The J gene is TRBJ2-7, the V gene TRBV11-2; D assignment may be TRBD1 or TRBD2 (7 bases each). Germline assignment: CDR1 SGHAT and CDR2 FQNNGV. The CDR3 sequence is 15 residues long. CDR3: CASSLEGRGRDEQYF. CDR3 DNA: TGTGCCAGCAGCCTAGAGGGGAGGGGGCGCGACGAGCAGTACTTC.

The chain joins TRBV11-2 to TRBJ2-2; 10 bases agree with TRBD1. CDR1 is SGHAT, CDR2 FQNNGV, per germline. Trimming at V came to 0 bases and at J to 15 bases, leaving 13 bases not matched to a gene. There are 16 residues in the CDR3. The CDR3 sequence is CASSLETGGSSSLVFF. For the CDR3, the DNA is TGTGCCAGCAGCTTAGAGACAGGGGGCAGCTCCTCTCTGGTGTTTTTT.

This clone occurred once. This chain connects TRBV4-2 to TRBJ2-1, with TRBD2 matching over 15 bases. Germline V gene sequence: CDR1 LGHNA, CDR2 YNFKEQ. V was pared by 3 bases and J by 0 bases, with 9 bases of the junction left unmatched. The CDR3 length is 20 residues. The CDR3 reads CASSQFPGTSGGSSYNEQFF. CDR3 nucleotide sequence: TGTGCCAGCAGCCAGTTCCCCGGGACTAGCGGGGGGAGCTCCTACAATGAGCAGTTCTTC.

J is TRBJ1-4 and V is TRBV28; D possibly corresponds to TRBD1 (5 bases). V lost 8 bases and J 7 bases, leaving 20 bases between the germline ends. This CDR3 has 15 amino acids. Germline assignment: CDR1 MDHEN and CDR2 SYDVKM. Here the CDR3 reads CASGPFGGTREKLFF. The CDR3, as DNA: TGTGCCAGCGGTCCATTCGGGGGGACTCGTGAAAAACTGTTTTTT.

The rearrangement links TRBV20-1 to TRBJ2-7; D gene unclear. This CDR3 has 11 residues. Trimming removed 5 bases from V and 3 bases from J, with 8 bases in between. Germline-derived CDR1 and CDR2 are DFQATT and SNEGSKA (reference sequence). CDR3 nucleotide sequence: TGCAGTGCTGCCCTTAACTACGAGCAGTACTTC. This codes for CSAALNYEQYF.

The V gene is TRBV19, the J gene TRBJ1-1; perhaps TRBD1 as D (5 bases). The CDR3 is 14 amino acids. Trimming removed 6 bases from V and 4 bases from J, with 15 bases in between. Looked up from germline, CDR1 is LNHDA and CDR2 is SQIVND (reference sequence). CDR3 coding DNA: TGTGCCAGTAGACCTGGGGCGGGCCCCACTGAAGCTTTCTTT. As protein: CASRPGAGPTEAFF.

This chain's CDR3 is CASSRDPGDGELFF. CDR3 in DNA: TGTGCCAGCAGCCGGGATCCAGGGGATGGGGAGCTGTTTTTT. The chain employs TRBV6-5 and TRBJ2-2; a weak D match, TRBD1 (6 bases). From germline, CDR1 is MNHEY and CDR2 SVGAGI. The CDR3 spans 14 residues. V lost 6 bases, J lost 8 bases, and 16 bases lay in between.

This clone has just a few counts. The V gene is TRBV6-1, the J gene TRBJ1-1; D ambiguous. V lost 5 bases, J lost 3 bases, and 10 bases lay in between. This CDR3 comprises 13 residues. CDR1 and CDR2 from the germline V gene are MNHNS and SASEGT. CDR3 nucleotides: TGTGCCAGCAGTTCTGTATGGGACACTGAAGCTTTCTTT. Amino acids: CASSSVWDTEAFF.

The chain combines TRBV28 with TRBJ1-6; 7 nucleotides align to TRBD1. This CDR3 comprises 15 residues. J lost 8 bases, V lost 7 bases, and 11 bases had no gene match. CDR1 is MDHEN, CDR2 SYDVKM, per germline. The DNA of the CDR3 is TGTGCCAGCACTCGCCCGGGACAGTTACATTCACCCCTCCACTTT. This gives the protein CASTRPGQLHSPLHF.

The chain is built from TRBV28 and TRBJ2-5, with TRBD1 matching over 7 bases. V trimming: 1 base; J trimming: 6 bases; junction bases outside the gene matches: 14. From germline, CDR1 is MDHEN and CDR2 SYDVKM. The length of the CDR3 is 17 residues. CDR3 sequence reads: CASSLFFWRQGGKTQYF. The CDR3 nucleotides are TGTGCCAGCAGTTTATTCTTTTGGAGACAAGGGGGCAAGACCCAGTACTTC.

The chain couples TRBV5-6 to TRBJ2-5, with 9 bases fitting TRBD1. CDR3 length: 15 residues. V lost 4 bases, J lost 5 bases, and 9 bases stayed unmatched. The germline V gene encodes CDR1 SGHDT and CDR2 YYEEEE. The DNA for the CDR3 is TGTGCCAGCAGCCACGACAGGGGGGCGTGGGAGACCCAGTACTTC. It is translated as CASSHDRGAWETQYF.